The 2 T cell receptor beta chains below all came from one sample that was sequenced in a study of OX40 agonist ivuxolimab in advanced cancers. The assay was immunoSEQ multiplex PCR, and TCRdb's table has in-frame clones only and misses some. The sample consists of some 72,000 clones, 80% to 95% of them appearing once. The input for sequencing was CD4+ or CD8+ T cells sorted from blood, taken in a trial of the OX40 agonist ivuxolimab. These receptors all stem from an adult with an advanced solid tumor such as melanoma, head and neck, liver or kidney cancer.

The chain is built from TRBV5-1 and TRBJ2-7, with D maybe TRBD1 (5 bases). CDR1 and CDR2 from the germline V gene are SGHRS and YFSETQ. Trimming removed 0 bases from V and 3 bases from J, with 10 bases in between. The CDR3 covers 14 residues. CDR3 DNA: TGCGCCAGCAGCTTGGCTAGGGGTGGCTACGAGCAGTACTTC. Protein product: CASSLARGGYEQYF.

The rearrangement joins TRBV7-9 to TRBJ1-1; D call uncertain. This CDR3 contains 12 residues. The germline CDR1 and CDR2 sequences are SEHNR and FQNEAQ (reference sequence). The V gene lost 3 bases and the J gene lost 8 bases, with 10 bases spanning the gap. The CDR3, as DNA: TGTGCCAGCAGCTTTGGGCCACAGGAAGCTTTCTTT. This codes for CASSFGPQEAFF.